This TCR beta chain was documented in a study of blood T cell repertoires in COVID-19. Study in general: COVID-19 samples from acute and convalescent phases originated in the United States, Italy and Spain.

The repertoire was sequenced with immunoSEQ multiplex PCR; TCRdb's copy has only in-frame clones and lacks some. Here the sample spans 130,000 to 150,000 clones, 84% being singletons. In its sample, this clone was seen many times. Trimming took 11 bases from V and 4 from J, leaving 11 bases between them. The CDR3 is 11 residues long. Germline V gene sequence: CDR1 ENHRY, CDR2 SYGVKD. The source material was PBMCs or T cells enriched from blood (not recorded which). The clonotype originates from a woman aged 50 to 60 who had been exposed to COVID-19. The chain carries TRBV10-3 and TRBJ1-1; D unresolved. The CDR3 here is CASEYGTEAFF. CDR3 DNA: TGTGCCTCAGAATATGGCACTGAAGCTTTCTTT.